This T cell receptor beta chain was recorded in a study of OX40 agonist ivuxolimab in advanced cancers. Study context: Ivuxolimab doses were 0.01, 0.1, 0.3, 1.5, 3 or 10 mg/kg every 2 weeks.

Study results and limitations: Expansion of clones was among the lowest in partial responders at 0.1-3.0 mg/kg.

Using immunoSEQ multiplex PCR, the repertoire was profiled, and TCRdb retains in-frame clones only, with some absent. The top ten clones hold about a third of a sample with over 35,000 clones, about 83% of them seen once. CDR1 is LGHNT, CDR2 FRNRAP, per germline. The CDR3 runs to 14 residues. V trimming: 6 bases; J trimming: 2 bases; junction bases outside the gene matches: 7. Regarding this clone: Its matching antigen is unknown.

Sample: CD4+ or CD8+ T cells sorted from blood, taken in a trial of the OX40 agonist ivuxolimab. The sequence was obtained from an adult with an advanced solid tumor such as melanoma, head and neck, liver or kidney cancer. The rearrangement joins TRBV12-5 to TRBJ2-7, with TRBD1 identical over 7 bases. CDR3 residues: CASGRVGTAYEQYF. In DNA, the CDR3 is TGTGCTAGTGGCCGCGTTGGGACAGCCTACGAGCAGTACTTC.